Sequencing of this TCR beta chain was carried out in a study of beta chain features in type 1 diabetes. Study outcomes and limitations: Researchers cautioned that cDNA sequencing could over-represent cells with high TCR expression.

This clone was counted between two and nine times. Its antigen remains unknown. The germline V and J ends were trimmed by 5 bases and 1 base, with 20 bases remaining between them. Germline lookup yields CDR1 SQVTM and CDR2 ANQGSEA. There are 16 residues in the CDR3. Isolated RNA was reverse transcribed in full, so expressed TCRB transcripts were sequenced. TCRdb keeps only in-frame clones here, not all; method: immunoSEQ multiplex PCR. The sample lists hundreds of thousands of clones; about an eighth were seen once. This chain uses TRBV29-1 with TRBJ2-5; the D gene is possibly TRBD2 (7 bases). The TCR comes from a young woman in good health. Sequenced: naive CD4+ T cells from blood. The CDR3 DNA sequence: TGCAGCGTTTCGGGGGGCTCCGCGGGACGCCAAGAGACCCAGTACTTC. Residues: CSVSGGSAGRQETQYF.